This T cell receptor beta chain comes out of a study of CD8+CD57+ T cells in acquired aplastic anemia. At the level of the study: DNA per sorted CD4+ or CD8+ sample ranged about 0.2 to 30 ug, averaging roughly 3.2 ug.

For CDR3 and TCR beta VDJ profiling, genomic DNA was the template used. Each CDR3 protein gets one entry after TCRdb re-called the reads with MiXCR. The sample holds hundreds of thousands of distinct CDR3 sequences, roughly 34% seen once. Previously, flow cytometry had revealed CD8+CD57+ cell expansion in the patients chosen for sequencing. V lost 2 bases and J lost 8, with 12 bases in between. Per germline, CDR1 MNHEY and CDR2 SVGAGI. CDR3 size: 13 residues. This clonotype was seen at least ten times. Its antigen is undetermined. Overall study findings and caveats: CD8+ Simpson's diversity in patients was not significantly different from that in controls.

V is TRBV6-5 and J is TRBJ1-2; no reliable D call. The TCR was taken from a human donor with aplastic anemia. Source material: sorted CD4+, CD8+, or CD8+CD57+ T cells (not recorded which) from PBMCs. CDR3 coding DNA: TGTGCCAGCAGTTACCACCCACTCGAAGGCTACACCTTC. As protein: CASSYHPLEGYTF.